This record concerns one T cell receptor beta chain sequence. The CDR3 extends over 14 amino acids. With V trimmed by 0 bases and J by 4 bases, 2 bases remained unmatched. Germline CDR1 SGHRS, CDR2 YFSETQ. These data come from a study of PD-1 blockade in classical Hodgkin lymphoma. No patient escaped relapse after autologous stem cell transplantation, and brentuximab vedotin exposure varied. TCRdb keeps only in-frame clones here, not all; method: immunoSEQ multiplex PCR. The sample lists fewer than 20,000 clones; about four fifths were seen once. The sample was peripheral blood mononuclear cells (PBMCs), taken at baseline. This chain connects TRBV5-1 to TRBJ1-1, with 8 bases that match TRBD1. This sequence originates from a human donor with classical Hodgkin lymphoma. CDR3 DNA sequence: TGCGCCAGCAGCTTGGCCGGACAGGGCACTGAAGCTTTCTTT. This gives the protein CASSLAGQGTEAFF. Filled out from reference TRBV5-1 and TRBJ1-1, the complete variable domain reads KAGVTQTPRYLIKTRGQQVTLSCSPISGHRSVSWYQQTPGQGLQFLFEYFSETQRNKGNFPGRFSGRQFSNSRSEMNVSTLELGDSALYLCASSLAGQGTEAFFGQGTRLTVV.